This passage covers 6 T cell receptor beta chains from one sample sequenced in a study of yellow fever vaccine responses in identical twins. TCRdb recomputed calls from the RT-PCR reads with MiXCR, one row per CDR3 protein. This table holds approximately 3,500 distinct CDR3 sequences, around 81% found once. The sample consisted of T cells from blood (PBMCs), unsorted or a sorted subset (not recorded which), taken before or after yellow fever vaccination (not recorded which). Every receptor here comes from a woman aged 18-29 years who received the yellow fever vaccine.

CDR3 bases: TGTGCCAGCAGCTTAGATAGCCCTCCTCGTGGGCCCCAGCATTTT. It yields the protein CASSLDSPPRGPQHF. The chain has TRBV11-1 and TRBJ1-5; D is unresolved. Trimming removed 1 base at V and 9 bases at J, with 16 bases between. This CDR3 spans 15 amino acids. CDR1 and CDR2 (germline): SGHAT, FQDESV (reference sequence).

J is TRBJ1-5 and V is TRBV2, with D unclear. The V end lost 3 bases, the J end lost 3 bases, and 9 bases lay between the germline ends. CDR1 is SNHLY, CDR2 FYNNEI, per germline. The length of the CDR3 is 14 residues. The CDR3 DNA is TGTGCCAGCAGTGAGAGGACGGACAATCAGCCCCAGCATTTT. Translated, it gives CASSERTDNQPQHF.

The chain links TRBV3-1 to TRBJ1-5; 7 bases fit TRBD1. V shed 1 base, J shed 6 bases, and the junction held 0 bases outside the gene matches. The CDR3 loop spans 13 amino acids. The germline V gene encodes CDR1 LGHDT and CDR2 YNNKEL (reference sequence). CDR3 nucleotide sequence: TGTGCCAGCAGCCAAGGACAGGGTCAGCCCCAGCATTTT. Its protein product is CASSQGQGQPQHF.

The chain joins TRBV20-1 to TRBJ2-1; D ambiguous. Trimming removed 1 base from V and 7 bases from J, with 8 bases in between. Germline CDR1 reads DFQATT; CDR2 reads SNEGSKA (reference sequence). CDR3 length equals 12 residues. The CDR3 region has the DNA TGCAGTGCTAGAGCCAGTTATAATGAGCAGTTCTTC. Its protein is CSARASYNEQFF.

J is TRBJ2-3 and V is TRBV28, with TRBD1 identical over 9 bases. Germline values: CDR1 MDHEN, CDR2 SYDVKM. The CDR3 length is 14 residues. V shed 9 bases and J 4 bases; nucleotides not matched to a gene: 8. CDR3 sequence: CARGDRELPDTQYF. Written as DNA, the CDR3 is TGTGCCAGGGGGGACAGGGAATTACCAGATACGCAGTATTTT.

This chain links TRBV4-1 with TRBJ2-1, with TRBD1 matching 10 bases. The CDR3 spans 14 residues. Germline CDR1 is MGHRA and CDR2 is YSYEKL. The V and J ends lost 5 bases and 7 bases, in that order; junction bases with no gene match: 5. CDR3 loop: CASSSRDRGNEQFF. The DNA of the CDR3 is TGCGCCAGCAGCTCACGGGACAGGGGAAATGAGCAGTTCTTC.